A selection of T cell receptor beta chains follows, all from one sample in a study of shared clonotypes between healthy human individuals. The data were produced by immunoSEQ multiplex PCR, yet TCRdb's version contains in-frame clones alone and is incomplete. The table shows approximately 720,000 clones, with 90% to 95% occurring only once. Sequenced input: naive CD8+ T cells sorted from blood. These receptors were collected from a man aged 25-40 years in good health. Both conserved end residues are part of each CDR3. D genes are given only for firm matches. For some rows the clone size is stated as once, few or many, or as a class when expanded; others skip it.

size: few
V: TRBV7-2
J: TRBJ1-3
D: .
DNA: TGTGCCAGCAGCGCCTTAGGCTCTGGAAACACCATATATTTT
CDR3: CASSALGSGNTIYF

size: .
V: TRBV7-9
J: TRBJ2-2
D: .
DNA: TGTGCCAGCAGCTTATTTTCGGGCGGCGGGGAGCTGTTTTTT
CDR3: CASSLFSGGGELFF

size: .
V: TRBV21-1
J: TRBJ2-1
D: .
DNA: TGTGCCAGCAGGGACGAAAAATCACCGGGGCAAGGTGAGCAGTTCTTC
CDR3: CASRDEKSPGQGEQFF

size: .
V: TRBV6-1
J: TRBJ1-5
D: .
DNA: TGTGCCAGCAGTGAGGGGACAAGTAGCAATCAGCCCCAGCATTTT
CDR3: CASSEGTSSNQPQHF

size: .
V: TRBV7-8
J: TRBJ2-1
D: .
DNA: TGTGCCAGCAGGGGTAGGGAAAATGAGCAGTTCTTC
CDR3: CASRGRENEQFF

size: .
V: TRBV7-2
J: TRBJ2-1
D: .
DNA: TGTGCCAGCAGCTTAGCCGGGGGAGACTACAATGAGCAGTTCTTC
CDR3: CASSLAGGDYNEQFF

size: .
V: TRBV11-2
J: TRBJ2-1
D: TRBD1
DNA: TGTGCCAGCAGCCTACTTTGGGACAGGGGAAACAATGAGCAGTTCTTC
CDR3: CASSLLWDRGNNEQFF

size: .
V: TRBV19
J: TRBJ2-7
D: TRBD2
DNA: TGTGCCAGTAGTATCGGAGCGGGAGGGCCCGGGGGATACTACGAGCAGTACTTC
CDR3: CASSIGAGGPGGYYEQYF

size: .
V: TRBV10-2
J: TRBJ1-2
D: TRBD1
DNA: TGCGCCAGCAGAGCAGGGGGCGCGGTTTATGGCTACACCTTC
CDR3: CASRAGGAVYGYTF

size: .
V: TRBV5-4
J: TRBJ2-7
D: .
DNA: TGTGCCAGCAGCTTGGCCGACGAGCAGTACTTC
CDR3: CASSLADEQYF

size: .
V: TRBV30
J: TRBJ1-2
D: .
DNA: TGTGCCTGGAGTGTTGACGTAGGATACTATGGCTACACCTTC
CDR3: CAWSVDVGYYGYTF

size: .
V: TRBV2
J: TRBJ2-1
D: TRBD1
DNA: TGTGCCAGCAGCGGCACTATAACGGGACAGGGGGCCTATGAGCAGTTCTTC
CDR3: CASSGTITGQGAYEQFF

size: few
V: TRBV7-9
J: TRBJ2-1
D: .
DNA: TGTGCCAGCAGCTCTCCGACGGAGAACAATGAGCAGTTCTTC
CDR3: CASSSPTENNEQFF

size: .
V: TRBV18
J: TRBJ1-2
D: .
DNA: TGTGCCAGCTCACCAGTGACAGCTACTAACTATGGCTACACCTTC
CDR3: CASSPVTATNYGYTF

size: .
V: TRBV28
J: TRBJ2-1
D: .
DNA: TGTGCCAGCAGTTCAGTGGACAATCGGGCGGTTTCTGAGCAGTTCTTC
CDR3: CASSSVDNRAVSEQFF

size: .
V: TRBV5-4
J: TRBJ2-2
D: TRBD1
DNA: TGTGCCAGCAGCCCCCCGGACAGGGCAAACACCGGGGAGCTGTTTTTT
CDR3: CASSPPDRANTGELFF

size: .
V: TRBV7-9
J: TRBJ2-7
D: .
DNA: TGTGCCAGCAGCCACCCTAGAGCCGAGGGGTCCTACGAGCAGTACTTC
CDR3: CASSHPRAEGSYEQYF

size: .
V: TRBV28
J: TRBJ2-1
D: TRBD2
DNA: TGTGCCAGCAGTTTAGCCAGCGCGGGACTAGCTTTCGGCAATGAGCAGTTCTTC
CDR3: CASSLASAGLAFGNEQFF

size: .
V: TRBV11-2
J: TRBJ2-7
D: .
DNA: TGTGCCAGCAGCTTTTTAAACGAGCAGTACTTC
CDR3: CASSFLNEQYF

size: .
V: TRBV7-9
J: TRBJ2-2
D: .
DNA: TGTGCCAGCAGGAATGGAGGGGGGGCGCCTCCCTCGTACACCGGGGAGCTGTTTTTT
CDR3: CASRNGGGAPPSYTGELFF

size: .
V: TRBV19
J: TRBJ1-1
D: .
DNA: TGTGCCAGTAGTATATACGGGGCTTCCACTGAAGCTTTCTTT
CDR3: CASSIYGASTEAFF

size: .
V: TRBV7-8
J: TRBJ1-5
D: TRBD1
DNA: TGTGCCAGCAGCTTAGGTGGGACAGGGATTAGCAATCAGCCCCAGCATTTT
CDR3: CASSLGGTGISNQPQHF

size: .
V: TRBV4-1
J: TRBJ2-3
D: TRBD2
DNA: TGCGCCAGCAGCCAATTACTAGCGGGAGGGCCGTCGGACACAGATACGCAGTATTTT
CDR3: CASSQLLAGGPSDTDTQYF

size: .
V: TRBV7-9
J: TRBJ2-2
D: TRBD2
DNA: TGTGCCAGCAGCTACAGACTAGCGGGAGAGGAGGGGGACACCGGGGAGCTGTTTTTT
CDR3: CASSYRLAGEEGDTGELFF

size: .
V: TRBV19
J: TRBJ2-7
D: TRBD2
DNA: TGTGCCAGTAGTGTCCGGGACTACACCCAGGGCTCCTACGAGCAGTACTTC
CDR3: CASSVRDYTQGSYEQYF

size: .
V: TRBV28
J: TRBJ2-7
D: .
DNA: TGTGCCAGCAGTTTATCCCCCGTGACAGCCCAGAGCTCCTACGAGCAGTACTTC
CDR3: CASSLSPVTAQSSYEQYF

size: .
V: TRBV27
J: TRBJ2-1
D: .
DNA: TGTGCCAGCAGTTTATCGGGGACAAGGGTAGATGAGCAGTTCTTC
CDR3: CASSLSGTRVDEQFF

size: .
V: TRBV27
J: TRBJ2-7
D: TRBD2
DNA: TGTGCCAGCAGTTTAACTAGCGGGGTGGGCTACGAGCAGTACTTC
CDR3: CASSLTSGVGYEQYF

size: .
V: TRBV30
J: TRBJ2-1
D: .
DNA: TGTGCCTGGAAGGGTGCGGACTATGAGCGGTTCTTC
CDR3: CAWKGADYERFF

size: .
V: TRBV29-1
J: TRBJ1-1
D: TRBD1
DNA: TGCAGCGTTGAGGAACTATGGACAGGGGCGAACACTGAAGCTTTCTTT
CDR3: CSVEELWTGANTEAFF

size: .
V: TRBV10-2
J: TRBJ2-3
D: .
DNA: TGCGCCAGCTCTCCTAGGCCGGTCGACGGAGATACGCAGTATTTT
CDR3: CASSPRPVDGDTQYF

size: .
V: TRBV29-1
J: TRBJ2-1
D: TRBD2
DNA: TGCAGCGTTGTAGCGGGAGGGGCGGACAATGAGCAGTTCTTC
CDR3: CSVVAGGADNEQFF

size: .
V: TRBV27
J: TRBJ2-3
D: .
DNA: TGTGCCAGCAACAAAGACTATGCGGGCACAGATACGCAGTATTTT
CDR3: CASNKDYAGTDTQYF

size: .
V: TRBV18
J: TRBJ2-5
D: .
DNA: TGTGCCAGCTCACCACCGTCTAGCGTGAAGACCCAGTACTTC
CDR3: CASSPPSSVKTQYF

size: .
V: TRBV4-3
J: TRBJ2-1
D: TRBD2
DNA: TGCGCCAGCAGCCAATTCGGGGAGGGCTCCTACAATGAGCAGTTCTTC
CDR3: CASSQFGEGSYNEQFF

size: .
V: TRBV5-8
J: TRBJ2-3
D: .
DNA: TGTGCCAGCAGCTTGGTGATAGGGGCAAAAGCAGGGTATTTT
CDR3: CASSLVIGAKAGYF

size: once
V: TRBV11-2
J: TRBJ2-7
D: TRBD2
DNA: TGTGCCAGCAGCTCCGGAGTAGCGGGAGTGGGGGAGCAGTACTTC
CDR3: CASSSGVAGVGEQYF

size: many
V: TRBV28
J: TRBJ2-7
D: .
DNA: TGTGCCAGCAGGGGCGTCTCCTACGAGCAGTACTTC
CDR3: CASRGVSYEQYF

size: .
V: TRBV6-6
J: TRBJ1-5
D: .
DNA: TGTGCCAGCAGGCCCGGGGCAGATAGCAATCAGCCCCAGCATTTT
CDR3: CASRPGADSNQPQHF

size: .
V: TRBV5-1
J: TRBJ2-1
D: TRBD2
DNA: TGCGCCAGCAGCTGGAGCGGGAGGGTCAATGAGCAGTTCTTC
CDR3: CASSWSGRVNEQFF

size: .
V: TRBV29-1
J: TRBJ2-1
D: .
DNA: TGCAGCGTTGAGGGCAGCTCCTACAATGAGCAGTTCTTC
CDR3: CSVEGSSYNEQFF

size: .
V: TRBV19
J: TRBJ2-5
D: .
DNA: TGTGCCAGTAGCTTGAGGGGGTGGCAGGAGACCCAGTACTTC
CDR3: CASSLRGWQETQYF

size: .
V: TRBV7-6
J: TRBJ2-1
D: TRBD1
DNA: TGTGCCAGCAGCTTAGATCCCGGGACAGGGAACAATGAGCAGTTCTTC
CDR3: CASSLDPGTGNNEQFF

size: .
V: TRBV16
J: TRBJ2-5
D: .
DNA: TGTGCCAGCAGCCAATCCGGGACCCAAGAGACCCAGTACTTC
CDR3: CASSQSGTQETQYF

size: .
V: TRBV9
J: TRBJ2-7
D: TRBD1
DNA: TGTGCCAGCAGCCCCCGGACAGGTAAACCCTACGAGCAGTACTTC
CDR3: CASSPRTGKPYEQYF

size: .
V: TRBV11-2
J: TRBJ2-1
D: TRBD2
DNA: TGTGCCAGCAGCCATAGCGGGAGTCCCTACAATGAGCAGTTCTTC
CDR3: CASSHSGSPYNEQFF

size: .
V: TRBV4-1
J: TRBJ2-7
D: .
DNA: TGCGCCAGCAGCCAAGGGGACGGCTACGAGCAGTACTTC
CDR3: CASSQGDGYEQYF

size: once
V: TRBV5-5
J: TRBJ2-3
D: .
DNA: TGTGCCAGCACCACTAAGACAAGTAGCACAGATACGCAGTATTTT
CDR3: CASTTKTSSTDTQYF

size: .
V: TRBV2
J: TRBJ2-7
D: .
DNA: TGTGCCAGCAGTACCCGGGACTGGGGGCCCTACGAGCAGTACTTC
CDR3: CASSTRDWGPYEQYF

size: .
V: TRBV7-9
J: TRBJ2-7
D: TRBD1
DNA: TGTGCCAGCAGCTCCCCGGACAGGGTCAACGAGCAGTACTTC
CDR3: CASSSPDRVNEQYF

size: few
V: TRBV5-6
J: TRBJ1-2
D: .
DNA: TGTGCCAGCAGCTTCTTCGGAGGGAACTATGGCTACACCTTC
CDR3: CASSFFGGNYGYTF